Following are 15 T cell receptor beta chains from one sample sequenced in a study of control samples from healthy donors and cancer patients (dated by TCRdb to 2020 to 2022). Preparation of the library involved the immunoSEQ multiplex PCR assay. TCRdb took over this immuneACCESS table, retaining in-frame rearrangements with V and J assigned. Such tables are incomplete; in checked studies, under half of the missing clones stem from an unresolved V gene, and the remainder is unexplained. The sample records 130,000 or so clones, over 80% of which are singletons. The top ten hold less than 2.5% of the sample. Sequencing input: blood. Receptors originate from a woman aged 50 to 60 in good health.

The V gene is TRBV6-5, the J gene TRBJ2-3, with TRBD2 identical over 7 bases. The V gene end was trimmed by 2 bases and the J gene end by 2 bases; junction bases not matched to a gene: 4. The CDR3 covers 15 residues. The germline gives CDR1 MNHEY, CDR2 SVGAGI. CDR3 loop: CASSYGAGVTDTQYF. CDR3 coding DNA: TGTGCCAGCAGTTACGGGGCGGGGGTCACAGATACGCAGTATTTT.

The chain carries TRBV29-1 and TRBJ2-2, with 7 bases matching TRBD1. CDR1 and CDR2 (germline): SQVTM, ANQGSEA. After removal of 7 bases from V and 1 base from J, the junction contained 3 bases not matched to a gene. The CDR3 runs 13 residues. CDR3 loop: CSARTGNTGELFF. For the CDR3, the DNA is TGCAGCGCCCGGACAGGGAACACCGGGGAGCTGTTTTTT.

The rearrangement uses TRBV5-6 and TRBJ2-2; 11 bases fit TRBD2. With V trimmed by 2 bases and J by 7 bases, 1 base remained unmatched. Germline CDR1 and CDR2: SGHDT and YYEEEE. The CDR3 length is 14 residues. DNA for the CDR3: TGTGCCAGCAGCTTCCTAGCGGGGGGCGGGGAGCTGTTTTTT. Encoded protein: CASSFLAGGGELFF. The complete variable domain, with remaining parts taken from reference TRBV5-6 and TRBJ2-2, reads DAGVTQSPTHLIKTRGQQVTLRCSPKSGHDTVSWYQQALGQGPQFIFQYYEEEERQRGNFPDRFSGHQFPNYSSELNVNALLLGDSALYLCASSFLAGGGELFFGEGSRLTVL.

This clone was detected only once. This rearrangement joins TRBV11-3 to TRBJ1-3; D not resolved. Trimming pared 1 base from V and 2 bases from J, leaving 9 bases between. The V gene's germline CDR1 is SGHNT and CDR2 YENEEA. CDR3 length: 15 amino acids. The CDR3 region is CASSLGASPGNTIYF. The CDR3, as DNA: TGTGCCAGCAGCTTAGGGGCTTCTCCTGGAAACACCATATATTTT.

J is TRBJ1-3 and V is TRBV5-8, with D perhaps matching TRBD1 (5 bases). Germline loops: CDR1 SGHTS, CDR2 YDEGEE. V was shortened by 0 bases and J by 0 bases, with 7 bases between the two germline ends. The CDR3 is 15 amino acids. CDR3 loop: CASSLGGASGNTIYF. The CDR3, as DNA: TGTGCCAGCAGCTTGGGTGGGGCCTCTGGAAACACCATATATTTT.

The CDR3: CASSLGSTAGADEQFF. CDR3 DNA sequence: TGCGCCAGCAGCTTGGGATCGACAGCGGGAGCCGATGAGCAGTTCTTC. The rearrangement uses TRBV5-1 and TRBJ2-1; TRBD2 agrees at 8 bases. The CDR3 is made up of 16 amino acids. Trimming at V came to 0 bases and at J to 8 bases, leaving 10 bases not matched to a gene. Germline assignment: CDR1 SGHRS and CDR2 YFSETQ. The whole variable domain, remainder taken from reference TRBV5-1 and TRBJ2-1, is KAGVTQTPRYLIKTRGQQVTLSCSPISGHRSVSWYQQTPGQGLQFLFEYFSETQRNKGNFPGRFSGRQFSNSRSEMNVSTLELGDSALYLCASSLGSTAGADEQFFGPGTRLTVL.

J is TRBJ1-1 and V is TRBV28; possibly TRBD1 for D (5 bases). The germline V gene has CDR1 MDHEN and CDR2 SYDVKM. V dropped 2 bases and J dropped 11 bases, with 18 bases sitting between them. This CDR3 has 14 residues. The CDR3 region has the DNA TGTGCCAGCAGTTTACCCGACAGAACTCTTGCCGCTTTCTTT. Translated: CASSLPDRTLAAFF.

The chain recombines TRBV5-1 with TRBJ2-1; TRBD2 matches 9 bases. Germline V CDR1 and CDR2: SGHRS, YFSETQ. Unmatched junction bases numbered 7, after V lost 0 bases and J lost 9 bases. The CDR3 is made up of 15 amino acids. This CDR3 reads CASSLEGRGGPEQFF. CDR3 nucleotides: TGCGCCAGCAGCTTGGAGGGGCGGGGGGGCCCTGAGCAGTTCTTC.

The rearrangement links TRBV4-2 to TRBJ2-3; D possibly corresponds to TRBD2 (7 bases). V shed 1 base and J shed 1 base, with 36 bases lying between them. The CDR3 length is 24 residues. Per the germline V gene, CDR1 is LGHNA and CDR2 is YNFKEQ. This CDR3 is CASSQGGGGPWADRRASGTDTQYF. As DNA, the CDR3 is TGTGCCAGCAGCCAAGGAGGGGGGGGGCCGTGGGCTGATAGGCGGGCGTCAGGCACAGATACGCAGTATTTT.

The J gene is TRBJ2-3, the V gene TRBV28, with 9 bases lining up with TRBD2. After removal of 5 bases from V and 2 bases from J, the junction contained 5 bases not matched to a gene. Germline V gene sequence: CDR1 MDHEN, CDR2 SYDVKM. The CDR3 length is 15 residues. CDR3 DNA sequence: TGTGCCAGCAGTCTGACTAGCGGTCACACAGATACGCAGTATTTT. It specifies CASSLTSGHTDTQYF.

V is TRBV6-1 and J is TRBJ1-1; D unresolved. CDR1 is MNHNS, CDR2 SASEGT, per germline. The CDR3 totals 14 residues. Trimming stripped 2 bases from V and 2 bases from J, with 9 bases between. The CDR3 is CASSESGLNTEAFF. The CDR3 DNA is TGTGCCAGCAGTGAATCGGGGTTAAACACTGAAGCTTTCTTT.

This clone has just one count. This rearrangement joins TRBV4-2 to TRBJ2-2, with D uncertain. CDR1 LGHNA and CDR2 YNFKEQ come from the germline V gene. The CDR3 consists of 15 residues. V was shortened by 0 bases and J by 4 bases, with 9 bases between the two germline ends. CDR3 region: CASSQELKATGELFF. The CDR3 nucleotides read TGTGCCAGCAGCCAAGAACTAAAGGCCACCGGGGAGCTGTTTTTT.

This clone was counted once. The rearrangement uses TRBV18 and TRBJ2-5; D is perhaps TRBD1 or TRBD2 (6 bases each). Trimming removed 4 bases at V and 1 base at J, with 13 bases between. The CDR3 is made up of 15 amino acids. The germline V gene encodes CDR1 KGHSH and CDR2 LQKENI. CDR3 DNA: TGTGCCAGCTCACGCTCGAAGGGGGGCCAAGAGACCCAGTACTTC. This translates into CASSRSKGGQETQYF.

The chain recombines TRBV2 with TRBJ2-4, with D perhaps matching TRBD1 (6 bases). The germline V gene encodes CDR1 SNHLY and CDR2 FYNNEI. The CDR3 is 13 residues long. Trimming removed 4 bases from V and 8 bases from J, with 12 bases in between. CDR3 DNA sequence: TGTGCCAGCAGTGCCGAAAACAGGGACATTCAGTACTTC. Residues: CASSAENRDIQYF. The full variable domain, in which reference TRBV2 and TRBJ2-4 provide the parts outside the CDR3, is EPEVTQTPSHQVTQMGQEVILRCVPISNHLYFYWYRQILGQKVEFLVSFYNNEISEKSEIFDDQFSVERPDGSNFTLKIRSTKLEDSAMYFCASSAENRDIQYFGAGTRLSVL.

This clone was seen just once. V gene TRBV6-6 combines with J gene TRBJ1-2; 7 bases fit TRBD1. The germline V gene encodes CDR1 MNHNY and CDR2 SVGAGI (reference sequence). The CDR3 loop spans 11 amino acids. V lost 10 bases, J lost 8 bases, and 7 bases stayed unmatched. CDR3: CAILQGHGYTF. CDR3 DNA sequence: TGTGCCATCTTACAGGGGCACGGCTACACCTTC.